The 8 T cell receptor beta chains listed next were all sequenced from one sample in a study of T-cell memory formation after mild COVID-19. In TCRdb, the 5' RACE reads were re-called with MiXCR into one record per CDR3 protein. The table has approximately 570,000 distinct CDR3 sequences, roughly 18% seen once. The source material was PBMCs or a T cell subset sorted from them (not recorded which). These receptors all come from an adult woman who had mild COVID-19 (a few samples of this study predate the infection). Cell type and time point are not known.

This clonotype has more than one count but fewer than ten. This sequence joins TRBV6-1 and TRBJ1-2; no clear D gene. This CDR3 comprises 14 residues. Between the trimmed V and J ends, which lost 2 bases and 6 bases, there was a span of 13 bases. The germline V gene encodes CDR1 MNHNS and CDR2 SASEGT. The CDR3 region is CASSESQGWDGYTF. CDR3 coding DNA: TGTGCCAGCAGTGAATCCCAAGGGTGGGATGGCTACACCTTC.

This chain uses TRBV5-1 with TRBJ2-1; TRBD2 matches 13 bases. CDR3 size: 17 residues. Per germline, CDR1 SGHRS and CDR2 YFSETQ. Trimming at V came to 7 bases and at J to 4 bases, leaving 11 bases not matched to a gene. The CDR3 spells CASRGLAGEGLYNEQFF. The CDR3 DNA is TGCGCCAGCCGCGGACTAGCGGGAGAGGGTTTATACAATGAGCAGTTCTTC.

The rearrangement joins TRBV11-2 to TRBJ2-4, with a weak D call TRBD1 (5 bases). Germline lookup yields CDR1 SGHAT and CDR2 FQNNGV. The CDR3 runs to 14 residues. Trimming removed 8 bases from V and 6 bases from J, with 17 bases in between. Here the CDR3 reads CASGSGQGRNIQYF. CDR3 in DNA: TGTGCCAGCGGGTCAGGGCAGGGTAGAAACATTCAGTACTTC.

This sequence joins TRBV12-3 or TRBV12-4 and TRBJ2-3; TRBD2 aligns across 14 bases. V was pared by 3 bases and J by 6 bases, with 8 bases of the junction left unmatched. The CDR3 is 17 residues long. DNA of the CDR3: TGTGCCAGCAGTTTCGACCCGGGACTAGCGGGAGTGGATACGCAGTATTTT. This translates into CASSFDPGLAGVDTQYF.

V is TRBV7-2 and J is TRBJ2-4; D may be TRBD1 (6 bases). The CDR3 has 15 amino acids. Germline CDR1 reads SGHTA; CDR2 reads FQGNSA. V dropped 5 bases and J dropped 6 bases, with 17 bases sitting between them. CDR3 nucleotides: TGTGCCAGCAGCCAGGCCTCAGGGGCTGGAAACATTCAGTACTTC. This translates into CASSQASGAGNIQYF.

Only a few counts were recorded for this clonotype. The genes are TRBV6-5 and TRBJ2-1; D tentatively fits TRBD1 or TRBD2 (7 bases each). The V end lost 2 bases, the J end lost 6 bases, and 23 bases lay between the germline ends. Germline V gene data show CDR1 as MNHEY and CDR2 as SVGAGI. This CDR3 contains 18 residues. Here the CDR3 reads CASSYRRGGQGRINEQFF. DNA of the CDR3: TGTGCCAGCAGTTACCGCAGGGGGGGGCAGGGCCGTATCAATGAGCAGTTCTTC.

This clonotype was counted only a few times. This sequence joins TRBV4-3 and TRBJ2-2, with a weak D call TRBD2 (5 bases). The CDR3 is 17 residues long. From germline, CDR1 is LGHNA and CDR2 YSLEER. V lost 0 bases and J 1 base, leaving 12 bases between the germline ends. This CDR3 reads CASSQDLSGMNTGELFF. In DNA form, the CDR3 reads TGCGCCAGCAGCCAAGACCTTTCGGGGATGAACACCGGGGAGCTGTTTTTT.

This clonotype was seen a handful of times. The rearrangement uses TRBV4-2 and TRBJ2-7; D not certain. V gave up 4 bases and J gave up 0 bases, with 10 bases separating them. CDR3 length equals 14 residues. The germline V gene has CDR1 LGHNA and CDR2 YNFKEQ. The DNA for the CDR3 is TGTGCCAGCAGCCCGGGTCCAATCTCCTACGAGCAGTACTTC. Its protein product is CASSPGPISYEQYF.